Below are 29 T cell receptor beta chains sequenced from a single sample in a study of blood T cell repertoires in COVID-19. TCRdb's table, derived via immunoSEQ multiplex PCR, lists solely in-frame clones and lacks some. The data contain some 180,000 clones, roughly 76% of them singletons. The material sequenced was peripheral blood. These receptor sequences come from a woman over 75 with COVID-19, enrolled during active disease.

V usage is TRBV6-2 or TRBV6-3 and J usage is TRBJ1-2; no definite D call. Between the trimmed V and J ends, which lost 4 bases and 3 bases, there was a span of 15 bases. Germline V gene sequence: CDR1 MNHEY, CDR2 SVGEGT. The length of the CDR3 is 15 residues. The CDR3 protein is CASSSPGGEDYGYTF. The CDR3, as DNA: TGTGCCAGCAGTTCCCCGGGCGGGGAGGACTATGGCTACACCTTC.

V usage is TRBV6-5 and J usage is TRBJ1-1; 8 bases agree with TRBD1. After removal of 2 bases from V and 4 bases from J, the junction contained 3 bases not matched to a gene. Germline CDR1 MNHEY, CDR2 SVGAGI. This CDR3 spans 14 amino acids. The CDR3 coding sequence is TGTGCCAGCAGTTACGTTACAGGGGGCACTGAAGCTTTCTTT. It yields the protein CASSYVTGGTEAFF.

V gene TRBV5-1 combines with J gene TRBJ1-1, with a weak D call TRBD1 (5 bases). This CDR3 region has 13 residues. Germline V gene data show CDR1 as SGHRS and CDR2 as YFSETQ. Trimming pared 6 bases from V and 11 bases from J, leaving 20 bases between. Written as DNA, the CDR3 is TGCGCCAGCAACCTGGGGCATTCTGATGGGGCTTTCTTT. Protein: CASNLGHSDGAFF.

The chain uses TRBV14 and TRBJ2-7, with 9 bases that match TRBD2. The CDR3 spans 14 residues. The ends lost 1 base at V and 3 bases at J; junction bases unmatched: 1. Germline loops: CDR1 SGHDN, CDR2 FVKESK. The CDR3 DNA reads as TGTGCCAGCAGCCAAGGACTAGCGGTCTACGAGCAGTACTTC. This translates into CASSQGLAVYEQYF.

The CDR3 nucleotides are TGTGCCAGCAGTTTACAGGCTGGAAACACCATATATTTT. The encoded protein is CASSLQAGNTIYF. This chain connects TRBV12-3 or TRBV12-4 to TRBJ1-3; D is unclear. The CDR3 is made up of 13 amino acids. Between the trimmed V and J ends, which lost 2 bases and 2 bases, there was a span of 4 bases.

The chain joins TRBV28 to TRBJ1-6, with 9 bases matching TRBD1. The CDR3 has 14 residues. CDR1 MDHEN and CDR2 SYDVKM come from the germline V gene. V shed 5 bases and J 10 bases; nucleotides not matched to a gene: 6. CDR3 DNA sequence: TGTGCCAGCAGTAAGGACAGGGGTGGATCACCCCTCCACTTT. Residues: CASSKDRGGSPLHF.

The genes are TRBV6-2 or TRBV6-3 and TRBJ2-7; perhaps TRBD2 as D (7 bases). The CDR3 runs 13 residues. V lost 5 bases and J 6 bases, leaving 14 bases between the germline ends. Germline CDR1 reads MNHEY; CDR2 reads SVGEGT. In nucleotides, the CDR3 is TGTGCCAGCAGTCCAACAGGGAGGGGCGAGCAGTACTTC. This translates into CASSPTGRGEQYF.

J is TRBJ2-7 and V is TRBV6-5, with 8 bases fitting TRBD1. The trim removed 9 bases at V and 1 base at J, leaving 8 bases unmatched. This CDR3 comprises 14 residues. Germline V gene data show CDR1 as MNHEY and CDR2 as SVGAGI. The CDR3 coding sequence is TGTGCCAGACCAATAACAGGGGGTTCCTACGAGCAGTACTTC. It specifies CARPITGGSYEQYF.

This chain connects TRBV6-5 to TRBJ2-7; 10 bases line up with TRBD2. CDR1 is MNHEY, CDR2 SVGAGI, per germline. The V gene end was trimmed by 3 bases and the J gene end by 2 bases; junction bases not matched to a gene: 4. The CDR3 runs 15 residues. CDR3 loop: CASSYKSGGAYEQYF. The CDR3 DNA follows: TGTGCCAGCAGTTATAAGAGCGGGGGGGCCTACGAGCAGTACTTC.

V usage is TRBV11-3 and J usage is TRBJ2-5; no reliable D call. Germline V gene lookup returns CDR1 SGHNT and CDR2 YENEEA. CDR3 length equals 15 residues. Trimming stripped 1 base from V and 1 base from J, with 10 bases between. The DNA for the CDR3 is TGTGCCAGCAGCTTAGCCCGAGGATCCCAAGAGACCCAGTACTTC. Residues: CASSLARGSQETQYF.

The genes are TRBV10-3 and TRBJ2-5; a weak D match, TRBD2 (6 bases). Looked up from germline, CDR1 is ENHRY and CDR2 is SYGVKD. V shed 0 bases and J shed 5 bases, with 13 bases lying between them. The CDR3 runs to 15 residues. This CDR3 reads CAISESGGVGETQYF. The CDR3 region has the DNA TGTGCCATCAGTGAGTCGGGGGGAGTTGGGGAGACCCAGTACTTC.

The V and J genes are TRBV5-1 and TRBJ2-6; maybe TRBD1 (5 bases). The length of the CDR3 is 16 residues. Trimming pared 1 base from V and 4 bases from J, leaving 12 bases between. The germline gives CDR1 SGHRS, CDR2 YFSETQ. In nucleotides, the CDR3 is TGCGCCAGCAGCTTGTGGGGCGAGACGGGGGCCAACGTCCTGACTTTC. Its protein product is CASSLWGETGANVLTF.

The rearrangement links TRBV12-5 to TRBJ2-7, with 8 bases identical to TRBD1. The trim removed 5 bases at V and 2 bases at J, leaving 14 bases unmatched. CDR3 length: 17 residues. The V gene's germline CDR1 is LGHNT and CDR2 FRNRAP. The CDR3: CASGPMIWTGSPYEQYF. CDR3 DNA: TGTGCTAGTGGTCCGATGATTTGGACAGGGTCCCCCTACGAGCAGTACTTC.

The chain carries TRBV5-1 and TRBJ2-1; D is possibly TRBD1 (5 bases). This CDR3 spans 15 amino acids. V was pared by 6 bases and J by 12 bases, with 25 bases between. Germline values: CDR1 SGHRS, CDR2 YFSETQ. In DNA form, the CDR3 reads TGCGCCAGCACCGCAGATCCGGGTCAGGGCTTCCGGCAGTTCTTC. It yields the protein CASTADPGQGFRQFF.

This chain links TRBV5-1 with TRBJ2-6, with 10 bases lining up with TRBD2. Germline CDR1 is SGHRS and CDR2 is YFSETQ. The CDR3 covers 18 residues. V lost 0 bases to trimming and J lost 1 base; unmatched junction nucleotides: 4. Written as DNA, the CDR3 is TGCGCCAGCAGCTTGGTAGGGACTAGCGCGTCTGGGGCCAACGTCCTGACTTTC. Amino acids: CASSLVGTSASGANVLTF.

V gene TRBV6-5 combines with J gene TRBJ2-3; TRBD2 matches 10 bases. V was clipped by 5 bases and J by 4 bases; unmatched bases: 6. The length of the CDR3 is 15 residues. From germline, CDR1 is MNHEY and CDR2 SVGAGI. Here the CDR3 reads CASSPSGRAADTQYF. The CDR3 nucleotides are TGTGCCAGCAGTCCGAGCGGGAGGGCCGCAGATACGCAGTATTTT.

This chain uses TRBV5-4 with TRBJ2-1; 10 positions agree with TRBD2. Germline V gene lookup returns CDR1 SGHNT and CDR2 YYREEE (reference sequence). The V gene end was trimmed by 0 bases and the J gene end by 2 bases; junction bases not matched to a gene: 8. The CDR3 contains 18 residues. The CDR3 DNA reads TGTGCCAGCAGCTTGGAGGCTAGCGGGAGCGCGCCCTACAATGAGCAGTTCTTC. This gives the protein CASSLEASGSAPYNEQFF.

Comments on this clone: This sample also contains other DNA sequences that code for the same CDR3. V is TRBV19 and J is TRBJ1-1; no reliable D call. CDR1 and CDR2 (germline): LNHDA, SQIVND (reference sequence). The CDR3 totals 13 residues. V lost 3 bases, J lost 5 bases, and 10 bases lay in between. CDR3 DNA sequence: TGTGCCAGTAGTATCAGAGGCGGTACTGAAGCTTTCTTT. This encodes CASSIRGGTEAFF.

The genes are TRBV7-6 and TRBJ2-1; TRBD2 matches 11 bases. V lost 6 bases to trimming and J lost 5 bases; unmatched junction nucleotides: 6. The germline V gene encodes CDR1 SGHVS and CDR2 FNYEAQ. This CDR3 has 15 residues. The CDR3 region is CASRSTSGSHNEQFF. CDR3 in DNA: TGTGCCAGCAGGTCAACTAGCGGGAGCCACAATGAGCAGTTCTTC.

This clone appeared a few times. The V gene is TRBV6-2 or TRBV6-3, the J gene TRBJ1-2, with D maybe TRBD1 (5 bases). CDR3 size: 15 residues. V lost 5 bases, J lost 2 bases, and 15 bases lay in between. Germline V gives CDR1 MNHEY, CDR2 SVGEGT. CDR3 nucleotides: TGTGCCAGCAGTCGACTCAGGGCCGGGAACTATGGCTACACCTTC. It yields the protein CASSRLRAGNYGYTF.

This chain links TRBV6-2 or TRBV6-3 with TRBJ1-6; D unclear. CDR3 length equals 19 residues. Germline CDR1 is MNHEY and CDR2 is SVGEGT. Trimming removed 0 bases at V and 8 bases at J, with 23 bases between. The CDR3 nucleotides read TGTGCCAGCAGTTACTCGTTTGCCAGTCGGGATGAGTCATATTCACCCCTCCACTTT. It encodes CASSYSFASRDESYSPLHF.

This clone occurred once. The V and J genes are TRBV7-9 and TRBJ2-1; weak D call: TRBD2 (6 bases). Germline assignment: CDR1 SEHNR and CDR2 FQNEAQ (reference sequence). V was trimmed by 5 bases and J by 1 base, leaving 12 bases between them. The CDR3 loop spans 15 amino acids. Here the CDR3 reads CASSPPGTSYNEQFF. The CDR3 coding sequence is TGTGCCAGCAGCCCCCCCGGGACTTCCTACAATGAGCAGTTCTTC.

The gene calls are TRBV7-6 and TRBJ2-4; TRBD2 is a possible D gene (5 bases). This CDR3 comprises 13 residues. Germline V gene data show CDR1 as SGHVS and CDR2 as FNYEAQ. V dropped 2 bases and J dropped 9 bases, with 11 bases sitting between them. The CDR3 sequence: CASSLNVGGIQYF. The CDR3 nucleotides read TGTGCCAGCAGCTTAAACGTTGGAGGCATTCAGTACTTC.

In its sample, this clone was seen once. This chain joins TRBV27 and TRBJ2-5; the match to TRBD2 covers 7 bases. The CDR3 loop spans 14 amino acids. Per the germline V gene, CDR1 is MNHEY and CDR2 is SMNVEV (reference sequence). J gave up 7 bases and V 6 bases, and 11 bases lay outside the gene matches. CDR3 in DNA: TGTGCCAGCAGCCTGGGGGGGTCCCCAGGGACCCAGTACTTC. This translates into CASSLGGSPGTQYF.

The gene calls are TRBV15 and TRBJ1-1, with 10 bases matching TRBD1. Germline V gives CDR1 LNHNV, CDR2 YYDKDF (reference sequence). V dropped 0 bases and J dropped 4; count of bases not matched to a gene: 5. The CDR3 totals 16 residues. The CDR3 sequence: CATSRDMDRGGTEAFF. In DNA form, the CDR3 reads TGTGCCACCAGCAGAGATATGGACAGGGGGGGCACTGAAGCTTTCTTT.

V usage is TRBV30 and J usage is TRBJ2-3; D gene unclear. Deletions cut 3 bases from V and 4 bases from J, with 11 bases between. Looked up from germline, CDR1 is GTSNPN and CDR2 is SVGIG (reference sequence). The CDR3 extends over 13 amino acids. This CDR3 reads CAWSRLTPDTQYF. The DNA of the CDR3 is TGTGCCTGGAGCAGGCTTACCCCAGATACGCAGTATTTT.

The chain is built from TRBV14 and TRBJ1-2; 8 bases match TRBD1. Germline CDR1 is SGHDN and CDR2 is FVKESK. V lost 2 bases and J lost 4; bases outside the gene matches: 6. This CDR3 is built from 15 residues. The CDR3 DNA follows: TGTGCCAGCAGCCAATACGGACAGGGATTCTATGGCTACACCTTC. Amino acids: CASSQYGQGFYGYTF.

The rearrangement joins TRBV6-5 to TRBJ2-1, with 9 bases lining up with TRBD1. Germline V gives CDR1 MNHEY, CDR2 SVGAGI. Trimming took 4 bases from V and 10 from J; bases not matched to a gene: 5. This CDR3 comprises 13 residues. The CDR3 DNA reads TGTGCCAGCAGTTTGGACAGGGGAGTGGAGCAGTTCTTC. The encoded protein is CASSLDRGVEQFF.

The chain employs TRBV28 and TRBJ1-1; D gene ambiguous. The CDR3 has 13 amino acids. Trimming took off 3 bases at V and 4 bases at J, with 9 bases between the two ends. Per the germline V gene, CDR1 is MDHEN and CDR2 is SYDVKM. This CDR3 is CASSFTAGTEAFF. The CDR3 bases are TGTGCCAGCAGTTTCACGGCGGGCACTGAAGCTTTCTTT.